These 21 T cell receptor beta chains were sequenced from one sample in a study of blood T cell repertoires in COVID-19. TCRdb's copy holds only in-frame clones and misses some; the assay was immunoSEQ multiplex PCR. In the table there are around 230,000 clones, roughly four fifths of which are singletons. Material: peripheral blood. These receptors all come from a woman aged 80 or over with acute or convalescent COVID-19.

The chain has TRBV19 and TRBJ1-2; D possibly corresponds to TRBD1 (6 bases). The germline V and J ends were trimmed by 6 bases and 4 bases, with 12 bases remaining between them. This CDR3 comprises 13 residues. Germline V CDR1 and CDR2: LNHDA, SQIVND (reference sequence). The CDR3 bases are TGTGCCAGTAGCCGGGACACGATCTATGGCTACACCTTC. Translating gives CASSRDTIYGYTF.

The chain carries TRBV24-1 and TRBJ1-5; D might be TRBD1 (6 bases). The V end was cut by 7 bases, the J end by 4 bases, with 13 bases between. The CDR3 extends over 14 amino acids. Germline CDR1 reads KGHDR; CDR2 reads SFDVKD. Written as DNA, the CDR3 is TGTGCCACCAGCCCCCGGGACACGAATCAGCCCCAGCATTTT. Translated, it gives CATSPRDTNQPQHF.

The chain joins TRBV4-1 to TRBJ2-7; 9 positions match TRBD1. Germline loops: CDR1 MGHRA, CDR2 YSYEKL. The CDR3 is 16 residues long. The trim removed 3 bases at V and 5 bases at J, leaving 11 bases unmatched. The CDR3 nucleotides are TGCGCCAGCAGCCACCAACCCGGGACAGGGATGAACGAGCAGTACTTC. Its protein product is CASSHQPGTGMNEQYF.

V gene TRBV15 combines with J gene TRBJ2-4; D might be TRBD2 (7 bases). Trimming left V 3 bases short and J 1 base short, with 16 bases between. This CDR3 comprises 17 residues. CDR1 LNHNV and CDR2 YYDKDF come from the germline V gene (reference sequence). The CDR3 bases are TGTGCCACCAGCAGGCTGGCTGGGGGGGCGGCCAAAAACATTCAGTACTTC. Translating gives CATSRLAGGAAKNIQYF.

This clone was seen ten or more times. This chain joins TRBV6-5 and TRBJ1-3, with D possibly being TRBD1 (6 bases). The CDR3 is 15 amino acids. Trimming left V 0 bases short and J 4 bases short, with 10 bases between. Per the germline V gene, CDR1 is MNHEY and CDR2 is SVGAGI. For the CDR3, the DNA is TGTGCCAGCAGTTACTCGCAGGGGCCCGGAAACACCATATATTTT. The encoded protein is CASSYSQGPGNTIYF.

This sequence joins TRBV7-9 and TRBJ2-2; TRBD1 matches 7 bases. V gave up 4 bases and J gave up 6 bases; unmatched junction bases: 11. The CDR3 contains 16 residues. Germline CDR1 SEHNR, CDR2 FQNEAQ (reference sequence). The CDR3, as DNA: TGTGCCAGCAGCTCGACACAGGGGTGGGGGTCCGGGGAGCTGTTTTTT. It translates to CASSSTQGWGSGELFF. Based on the CDR3 plus reference TRBV7-9 and TRBJ2-2, the full variable domain is DTGVSQNPRHKITKRGQNVTFRCDPISEHNRLYWYRQTLGQGPEFLTYFQNEAQLEKSRLLSDRFSAERPKGSFSTLEIQRTEQGDSAMYLCASSSTQGWGSGELFFGEGSRLTVL.

The chain employs TRBV5-1 and TRBJ2-1; 12 bases agree with TRBD2. This CDR3 contains 15 residues. Germline assignment: CDR1 SGHRS and CDR2 YFSETQ. Trimming removed 2 bases from V and 8 bases from J; junction bases left unmatched: 5. CDR3 amino acids: CASSFLAGGSDEQFF. The CDR3 nucleotides are TGCGCCAGCAGCTTCCTAGCGGGGGGGTCGGATGAGCAGTTCTTC.

The chain combines TRBV9 with TRBJ2-3; the D gene is possibly TRBD2 (5 bases). The CDR3 extends over 16 amino acids. Trimming stripped 0 bases from V and 0 bases from J, with 11 bases between. Germline V gives CDR1 SGDLS, CDR2 YYNGEE. The CDR3 DNA sequence: TGTGCCAGCAGCGTAGGACTATGGGGAAGCACAGATACGCAGTATTTT. Translated: CASSVGLWGSTDTQYF.

The chain joins TRBV19 to TRBJ2-6, with TRBD1 identical over 10 bases. Unmatched junction bases numbered 0, after V lost 4 bases and J lost 0 bases. The germline V gene encodes CDR1 LNHDA and CDR2 SQIVND (reference sequence). The CDR3 runs to 16 residues. CDR3 coding DNA: TGTGCCAGTAGTAGGACAGGGGGCTCTGGGGCCAACGTCCTGACTTTC. It codes for CASSRTGGSGANVLTF.

V usage is TRBV6-4 and J usage is TRBJ1-2; D is possibly TRBD1 (6 bases). Trimming took 6 bases from V and 3 from J, leaving 14 bases between them. From germline, CDR1 is MRHNA and CDR2 SNTAGT. The CDR3 has 14 amino acids. In DNA form, the CDR3 reads TGTGCCAGCAGCCCCCGCGAGGGGGACTATGGCTACACCTTC. Translating it yields CASSPREGDYGYTF.

This clone was counted between two and nine times. This chain connects TRBV7-2 to TRBJ1-2, with D unclear. The V end was cut by 0 bases, the J end by 1 base, with 6 bases between. The CDR3 extends over 14 amino acids. Germline CDR1 SGHTA, CDR2 FQGNSA. CDR3: CASSLARHNYGYTF. DNA of the CDR3: TGTGCCAGCAGCTTAGCGCGGCATAACTATGGCTACACCTTC.

The chain carries TRBV10-3 and TRBJ2-3, with D maybe TRBD2 (6 bases). Germline loops: CDR1 ENHRY, CDR2 SYGVKD. Trimming shortened V by 9 bases and J by 1 base, and 14 bases separated the two germline ends. The CDR3 has 14 residues. CDR3 sequence (DNA): TGTGCCATGGCCCAGCGGGCGGGCACAGATACGCAGTATTTT. This encodes CAMAQRAGTDTQYF.

The chain recombines TRBV3-1 (or the pseudogene TRBV3-2) with TRBJ1-2; 10 bases align to TRBD1. CDR3 length: 14 amino acids. The V segment lost 4 bases and the J segment 10 bases; nucleotides outside the gene matches: 9. Germline V gene lookup returns CDR1 LGHDT and CDR2 YNNKEL (reference sequence). The CDR3 DNA follows: TGTGCCAGCAGCCTTGGGACAGGGGCTCTTCCCTACACCTTC. Translating gives CASSLGTGALPYTF.

The rearrangement links TRBV19 to TRBJ2-7; 9 bases are a match to TRBD2. Germline CDR1 and CDR2: LNHDA and SQIVND (reference sequence). V was clipped by 5 bases and J by 3 bases; unmatched bases: 8. The CDR3 spans 15 residues. The CDR3 DNA follows: TGTGCCAGTAGTTTCGCGGGGGGGCAAAGCTACGAGCAGTACTTC. Residues: CASSFAGGQSYEQYF.

The CDR3 DNA is TGTGCCAGTAGGGTTAGTAGCACAGATACGCAGTATTTT. It yields the protein CASRVSSTDTQYF. V and J are TRBV19 and TRBJ2-3; D is unresolved. There are 13 residues in the CDR3. Germline lookup yields CDR1 LNHDA and CDR2 SQIVND (reference sequence). Trimming removed 6 bases from V and 0 bases from J, with 7 bases in between.

The chain is built from TRBV15 and TRBJ2-5; no firm D call. V dropped 3 bases and J dropped 1 base, with 9 bases sitting between them. The germline CDR1 and CDR2 sequences are LNHNV and YYDKDF (reference sequence). The CDR3 length is 14 residues. The CDR3 is CATSSSGIQETQYF. In DNA, the CDR3 is TGTGCCACCAGCAGTTCAGGCATCCAAGAGACCCAGTACTTC.

The chain links TRBV2 to TRBJ1-6, with D maybe TRBD1 (5 bases). V was pared by 5 bases and J by 2 bases, with 19 bases between. This CDR3 is built from 18 residues. CDR1 is SNHLY and CDR2 is FYNNEI in the germline V gene. Here the CDR3 DNA reads TGTGCCAGCAGTTTAAAGAGGAGGGGAGGTACCTATAATTCACCCCTCCACTTT. Its protein product is CASSLKRRGGTYNSPLHF.

This clone was seen only once. V and J are TRBV7-6 and TRBJ2-2, with TRBD2 matching 12 bases. Losses at the gene ends were 2 bases for V and 3 bases for J; bases not matched to a gene: 1. Per the germline V gene, CDR1 is SGHVS and CDR2 is FNYEAQ. The CDR3 consists of 16 residues. The CDR3 DNA sequence: TGTGCCAGCAGCTTAACTAGCGGGGGGTACACCGGGGAGCTGTTTTTT. Its protein is CASSLTSGGYTGELFF.

The chain links TRBV18 to TRBJ2-7; D unclear. This CDR3 is 15 amino acids long. Deletions cut 3 bases from V and 3 bases from J, with 15 bases between. Germline V gene lookup returns CDR1 KGHSH and CDR2 LQKENI. CDR3 loop: CASSPSRAGNYEQYF. Written as DNA, the CDR3 is TGTGCCAGCTCACCGTCCCGTGCAGGAAACTACGAGCAGTACTTC.

The CDR3 loop reads CASSSRGRGQGGELFF. For the CDR3, the DNA is TGTGCCAGCAGTTCCCGCGGGAGGGGGCAAGGCGGGGAGCTGTTTTTT. The V and J genes are TRBV28 and TRBJ2-2, with TRBD2 matching over 9 bases. V dropped 4 bases and J dropped 7; count of bases not matched to a gene: 10. The length of the CDR3 is 16 residues. Germline V CDR1 and CDR2: MDHEN, SYDVKM. The whole variable domain, remainder taken from reference TRBV28 and TRBJ2-2, is DVKVTQSSRYLVKRTGEKVFLECVQDMDHENMFWYRQDPGLGLRLIYFSYDVKMKEKGDIPEGYSVSREKKERFSLILESASTNQTSMYLCASSSRGRGQGGELFFGEGSRLTVL.

The rearrangement links TRBV3-1 (or the pseudogene TRBV3-2) to TRBJ2-1, with TRBD1 matching 8 bases. Germline trimming cut 3 bases from V and 4 bases from J; bases unmatched to any gene: 11. The CDR3 has 17 amino acids. Germline V lookup: CDR1 LGHDT, CDR2 YNNKEL (reference sequence). The CDR3 bases are TGTGCCAGCAGCCAGGGACAGGAAAGGGCCGCTTACAATGAGCAGTTCTTC. This translates into CASSQGQERAAYNEQFF.